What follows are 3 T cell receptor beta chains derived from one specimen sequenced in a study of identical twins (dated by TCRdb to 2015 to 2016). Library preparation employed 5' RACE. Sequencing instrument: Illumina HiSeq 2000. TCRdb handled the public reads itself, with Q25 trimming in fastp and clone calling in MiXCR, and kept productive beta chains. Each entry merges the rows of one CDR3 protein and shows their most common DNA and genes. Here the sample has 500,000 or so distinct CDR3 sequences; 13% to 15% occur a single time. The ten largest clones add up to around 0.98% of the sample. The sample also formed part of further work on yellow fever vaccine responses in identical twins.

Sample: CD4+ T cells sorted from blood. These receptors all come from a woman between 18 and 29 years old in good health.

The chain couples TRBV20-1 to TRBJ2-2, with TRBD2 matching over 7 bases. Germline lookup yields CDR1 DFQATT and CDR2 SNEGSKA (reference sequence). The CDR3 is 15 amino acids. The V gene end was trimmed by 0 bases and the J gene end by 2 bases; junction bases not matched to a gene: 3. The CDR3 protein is CSARDSGRNTGELFF. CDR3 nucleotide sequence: TGCAGTGCTAGAGATAGCGGGCGAAACACCGGGGAGCTGTTTTTT.

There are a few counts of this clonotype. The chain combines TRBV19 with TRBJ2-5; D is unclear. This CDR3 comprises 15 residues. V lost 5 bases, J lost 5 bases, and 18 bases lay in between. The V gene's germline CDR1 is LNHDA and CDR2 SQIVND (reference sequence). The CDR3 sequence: CASSPGSSRAETQYF. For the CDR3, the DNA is TGTGCCAGTAGTCCCGGTTCATCCCGGGCGGAGACCCAGTACTTC.

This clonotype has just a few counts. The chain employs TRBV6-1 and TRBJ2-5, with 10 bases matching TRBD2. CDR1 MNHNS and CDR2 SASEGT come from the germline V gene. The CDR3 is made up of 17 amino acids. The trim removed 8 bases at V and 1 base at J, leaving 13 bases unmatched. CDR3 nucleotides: TGTGCCAGCTTGGGTCGGAGGACTAGCGGAATCCAAGAGACCCAGTACTTC. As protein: CASLGRRTSGIQETQYF.